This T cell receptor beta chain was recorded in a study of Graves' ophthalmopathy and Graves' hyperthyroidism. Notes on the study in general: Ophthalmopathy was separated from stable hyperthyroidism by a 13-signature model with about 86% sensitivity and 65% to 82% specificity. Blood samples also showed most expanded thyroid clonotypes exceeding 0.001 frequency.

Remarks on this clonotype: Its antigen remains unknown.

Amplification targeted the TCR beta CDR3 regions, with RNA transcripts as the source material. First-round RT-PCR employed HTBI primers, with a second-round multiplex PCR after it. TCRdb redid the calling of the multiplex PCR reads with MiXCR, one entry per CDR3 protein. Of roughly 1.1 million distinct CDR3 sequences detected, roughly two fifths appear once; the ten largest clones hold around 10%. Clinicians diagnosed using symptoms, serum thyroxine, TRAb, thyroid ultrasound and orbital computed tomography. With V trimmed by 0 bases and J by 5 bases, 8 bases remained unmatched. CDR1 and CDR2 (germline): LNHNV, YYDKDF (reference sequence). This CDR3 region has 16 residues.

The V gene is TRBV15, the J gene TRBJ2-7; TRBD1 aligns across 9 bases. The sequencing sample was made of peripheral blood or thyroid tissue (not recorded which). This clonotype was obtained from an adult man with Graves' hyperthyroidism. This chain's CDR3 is CATSRELGTGFHEQYF. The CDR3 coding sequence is TGTGCCACCAGCAGAGAGTTGGGGACAGGGTTCCACGAGCAGTACTTC.